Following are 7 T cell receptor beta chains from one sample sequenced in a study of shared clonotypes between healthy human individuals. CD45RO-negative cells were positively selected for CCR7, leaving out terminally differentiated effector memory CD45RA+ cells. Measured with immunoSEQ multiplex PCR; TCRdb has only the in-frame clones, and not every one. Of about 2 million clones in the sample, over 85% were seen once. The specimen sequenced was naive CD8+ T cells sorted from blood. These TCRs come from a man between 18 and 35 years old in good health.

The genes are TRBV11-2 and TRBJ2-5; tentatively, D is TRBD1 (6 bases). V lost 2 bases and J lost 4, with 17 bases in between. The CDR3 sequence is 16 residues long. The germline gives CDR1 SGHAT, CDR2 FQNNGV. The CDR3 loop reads CASSLNGADSVETQYF. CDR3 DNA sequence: TGTGCCAGCAGCTTAAACGGGGCGGACAGCGTAGAGACCCAGTACTTC.

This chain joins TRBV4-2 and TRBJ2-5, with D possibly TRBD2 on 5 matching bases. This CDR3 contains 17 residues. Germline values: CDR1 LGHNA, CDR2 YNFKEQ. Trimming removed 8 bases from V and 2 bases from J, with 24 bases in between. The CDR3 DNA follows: TGTGCCAGCCGTGTAGGAGAAGGGAGCGAGGGTCAAGAGACCCAGTACTTC. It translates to CASRVGEGSEGQETQYF.

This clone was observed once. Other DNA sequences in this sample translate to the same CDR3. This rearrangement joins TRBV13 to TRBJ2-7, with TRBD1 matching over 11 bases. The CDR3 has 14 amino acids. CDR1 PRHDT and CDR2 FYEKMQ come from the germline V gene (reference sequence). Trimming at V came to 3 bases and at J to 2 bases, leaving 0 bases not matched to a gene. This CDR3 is CASSLGQGAYEQYF. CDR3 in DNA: TGTGCCAGCAGCTTGGGACAGGGGGCCTACGAGCAGTACTTC.

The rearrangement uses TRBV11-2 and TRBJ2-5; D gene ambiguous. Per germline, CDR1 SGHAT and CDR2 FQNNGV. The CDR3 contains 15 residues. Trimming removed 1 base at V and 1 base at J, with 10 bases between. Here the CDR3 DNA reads TGTGCCAGCAGCTTAGTTGTAGGGTCCCAAGAGACCCAGTACTTC. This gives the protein CASSLVVGSQETQYF.

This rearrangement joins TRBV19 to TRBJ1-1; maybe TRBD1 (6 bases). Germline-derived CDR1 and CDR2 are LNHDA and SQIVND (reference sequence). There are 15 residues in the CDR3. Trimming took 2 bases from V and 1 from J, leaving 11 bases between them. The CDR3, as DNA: TGTGCCAGTAGTATAATGGGCAGGGGGAACACTGAAGCTTTCTTT. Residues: CASSIMGRGNTEAFF.

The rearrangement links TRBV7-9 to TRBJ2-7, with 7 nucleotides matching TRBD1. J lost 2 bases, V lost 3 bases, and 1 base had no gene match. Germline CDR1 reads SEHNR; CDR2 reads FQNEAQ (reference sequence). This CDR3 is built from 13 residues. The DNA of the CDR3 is TGTGCCAGCAGCTTGGGACAGCCCTACGAGCAGTACTTC. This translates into CASSLGQPYEQYF.

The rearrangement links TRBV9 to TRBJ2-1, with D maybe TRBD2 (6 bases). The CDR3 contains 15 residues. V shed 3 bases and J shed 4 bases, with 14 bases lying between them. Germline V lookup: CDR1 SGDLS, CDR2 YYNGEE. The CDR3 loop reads CASSGPLAKYNEQFF. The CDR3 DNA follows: TGTGCCAGCAGCGGCCCCCTAGCGAAATACAATGAGCAGTTCTTC.